This T cell receptor (beta chain) is from a study of blood T cell repertoires in COVID-19. TCRdb's copy holds only in-frame clones and misses some; the assay was immunoSEQ multiplex PCR. The data contain hundreds of thousands of clones, around four fifths of them singletons. Germline V gene data show CDR1 as SGHAT and CDR2 as FQNNGV. Trimming stripped 7 bases from V and 10 bases from J, with 18 bases between. The CDR3 covers 13 residues. The chain couples TRBV11-2 to TRBJ2-3; D ambiguous. The sequenced sample was peripheral blood. This receptor was identified in a woman in her thirties or forties with active or convalescent COVID-19. The CDR3 DNA is TGTGCCAGCACCTCGAACGTCGGGTATCCGCAGTATTTT. It is translated as CASTSNVGYPQYF.